The following is a TCR beta chain sequence with its context. The sample is drawn from a study of shared clonotypes between healthy human individuals. On the study more broadly: The donor group consisted of two women and a few men, aged 18 to 49.

At the deep level, the assay was run. Loaded into unsorted PBMC replicate PCRs was approximately 300 ng DNA, tens of thousands of T cell genomes. Here immunoSEQ multiplex PCR was the method, and the copy in TCRdb shows in-frame clones only, minus some. Of 450,000 to 550,000 clones in the sample, 79% were seen once. Sequencing was done on a sample of PBMCs. The source of this sequence is a woman between 40 and 55 years old in good health. Some clones in this sample may be carry-over from other donors' samples.

In DNA, the CDR3 is TGTGCCAGCAGCGTAACCTCTAGTTTCCGGGGTGAGCAGTTCTTC. Its translation is CASSVTSSFRGEQFF. The rearrangement links TRBV9 to TRBJ2-1; a weak D match, TRBD2 (5 bases). There are 15 residues in the CDR3. Trimming removed 1 base at V and 9 bases at J, with 17 bases between. Germline values: CDR1 SGDLS, CDR2 YYNGEE.